The 16 T cell receptor beta chains below were found in one sample sequenced in a study of response to subunit inactivated influenza vaccine (dated by TCRdb to 2016 to 2019). Library preparation was by RT-PCR. Sequencing was performed on an Illumina HiSeq 2500. TCRdb reran the public reads through fastp at Q25 and MiXCR, keeping productive beta chains. Here each entry gathers all rows of one CDR3 protein and keeps the most common genes and DNA. Counted in this sample were about 570,000 distinct CDR3 sequences; about 10% of them appeared once. The top ten clonotypes cover 9.5% to 12% of the sample. This sample was also put to use in a study of T cells expressing NK-cell markers. Per the second study: TCR beta cDNA libraries were prepared using 5'RACE template switching, which introduced a universal primer site and unique molecular identifiers.

This material consisted of PBMCs from blood, taken on the day of vaccination. These receptors originate from a man aged 45-60 years who received an inactivated influenza vaccine. Donor details come from another sample of the same person, matched by shared clones.

The rearrangement links TRBV7-9 to TRBJ1-4, with D uncertain. CDR1 and CDR2 from the germline V gene are SEHNR and FQNEAQ (reference sequence). The germline V and J ends were trimmed by 5 bases and 7 bases, with 11 bases remaining between them. The CDR3 contains 13 residues. The CDR3 DNA follows: TGTGCCAGCAGCCCGCGGTGGAGTGAAAAACTGTTTTTT. Protein: CASSPRWSEKLFF.

This clonotype was observed a few times. The chain uses TRBV20-1 and TRBJ2-7, with TRBD2 matching 7 bases. CDR1 DFQATT and CDR2 SNEGSKA come from the germline V gene (reference sequence). CDR3 length: 13 residues. The junction had 5 bases not matched to a gene; V was cut back by 2 bases and J by 4 bases. The CDR3 sequence is CSARWLADYEQYF. The CDR3 coding sequence is TGCAGTGCTAGATGGCTAGCGGATTACGAGCAGTACTTC.

V gene TRBV7-9 combines with J gene TRBJ1-3; 8 bases align to TRBD1. The ends lost 4 bases at V and 1 base at J; junction bases unmatched: 6. The CDR3 contains 16 residues. CDR1 and CDR2 from the germline V gene are SEHNR and FQNEAQ (reference sequence). The CDR3 coding sequence is TGTGCCAGCAGCTCGACAGGGGACATTTCTGGAAACACCATATATTTT. As protein: CASSSTGDISGNTIYF.

V and J are TRBV4-3 and TRBJ2-1, with D tentatively TRBD2 (6 bases). V was clipped by 0 bases and J by 0 bases, with 12 bases between them. The length of the CDR3 is 17 residues. Germline values: CDR1 LGHNA, CDR2 YSLEER. Here the CDR3 reads CASSQDPAGNSYNEQFF. The CDR3 DNA follows: TGCGCCAGCAGCCAAGATCCCGCGGGAAACTCCTACAATGAGCAGTTCTTC.

This clonotype has more than one count but fewer than ten. V usage is TRBV10-3 and J usage is TRBJ1-2, with a possible D match to TRBD1 (6 bases). CDR1 ENHRY and CDR2 SYGVKD come from the germline V gene. This CDR3 is 15 amino acids long. Trimming removed 0 bases from V and 3 bases from J, with 11 bases in between. CDR3: CAISESRGAYYGYTF. CDR3 nucleotides: TGTGCCATCAGTGAGTCCAGGGGTGCGTACTATGGCTACACCTTC.

In this sample, this clonotype turned up once. V usage is TRBV7-8 and J usage is TRBJ2-5; TRBD2 agrees at 8 bases. The trim removed 5 bases at V and 0 bases at J, leaving 8 bases unmatched. The CDR3 has 16 residues. Germline V gives CDR1 SGHVS, CDR2 FQNEAQ. DNA for the CDR3: TGTGCCAGCAGCCCGGGGGGGGTCTTGTACCAAGAGACCCAGTACTTC. This translates into CASSPGGVLYQETQYF.

This clonotype was detected a few times. The V and J genes are TRBV6-1 and TRBJ2-1; D is unclear. The CDR3 has 13 residues. Germline CDR1 MNHNS, CDR2 SASEGT. Trimming stripped 7 bases from V and 1 base from J, with 8 bases between. The CDR3 bases are TGTGCCAGCAACCTCGGTTCCTACAATGAGCAGTTCTTC. Its protein product is CASNLGSYNEQFF.

This clonotype was counted only a few times. The rearrangement uses TRBV3-1 and TRBJ1-2, with 11 bases identical to TRBD1. There are 14 residues in the CDR3. Germline V lookup: CDR1 LGHDT, CDR2 YNNKEL (reference sequence). With V trimmed by 5 bases and J by 4 bases, 3 bases remained unmatched. The CDR3 loop reads CASSADRGLYGYTF. The CDR3 region has the DNA TGTGCCAGCAGCGCGGACAGGGGGCTCTATGGCTACACCTTC.

This chain links TRBV6-2 or TRBV6-3 with TRBJ2-7; D is possibly TRBD2 (5 bases). Trimming took 11 bases from V and 0 from J, leaving 14 bases between them. This CDR3 comprises 13 residues. Germline V gene lookup returns CDR1 MNHEY and CDR2 SVGEGT. DNA for the CDR3: TGTGCCTGCGGGCGGTCCAGCTCCTACGAGCAGTACTTC. Residues: CACGRSSSYEQYF.

This clonotype was found a few times. The chain is built from TRBV29-1 and TRBJ1-1; a weak D match, TRBD1 (5 bases). Trimming stripped 2 bases from V and 5 bases from J, with 12 bases between. In germline, CDR1 is SQVTM, CDR2 ANQGSEA. The CDR3 runs to 13 residues. CDR3 loop: CSVERDPATEAFF. DNA of the CDR3: TGCAGCGTTGAACGGGACCCAGCGACTGAAGCTTTCTTT. The entire variable domain, with the rest obtained from reference TRBV29-1 and TRBJ1-1, is as follows: SAVISQKPSRDICQRGTSLTIQCQVDSQVTMMFWYRQQPGQSLTLIATANQGSEATYESGFVIDKFPISRPNLTFSTLTVSNMSPEDSSIYLCSVERDPATEAFFGQGTRLTVV.

This clonotype was counted many times. The chain uses TRBV12-3 or TRBV12-4 and TRBJ2-7; 10 positions agree with TRBD1. Trimming cost V 6 bases and J 0 bases; bases outside gene matches: 8. CDR3 length equals 16 residues. The CDR3 region is CASSPEGQGISYEQYF. CDR3 nucleotides: TGTGCCAGCAGCCCCGAGGGACAGGGGATCTCCTACGAGCAGTACTTC.

J is TRBJ1-1 and V is TRBV20-1; 8 bases agree with TRBD1. Germline-derived CDR1 and CDR2 are DFQATT and SNEGSKA (reference sequence). J was trimmed by 4 bases and V by 1 base; bases with no gene match: 5. The CDR3 totals 14 residues. In DNA, the CDR3 is TGCAGTGCTAGAGGGACAGGGTCGATCACTGAAGCTTTCTTT. Protein product: CSARGTGSITEAFF.

The chain recombines TRBV4-3 with TRBJ2-1, with D tentatively TRBD2 (6 bases). Germline lookup yields CDR1 LGHNA and CDR2 YSLEER. The length of the CDR3 is 16 residues. V shed 1 base and J shed 1 base, with 11 bases lying between them. The CDR3 sequence is CASSQGPRGSYNEQFF. In DNA form, the CDR3 reads TGCGCCAGCAGCCAAGGGCCCCGGGGGTCCTACAATGAGCAGTTCTTC.

This clonotype was seen only a few times. The CDR3 DNA reads as TGTGCCACCAGTGGAATGGAAAGAGAGACCCAGTACTTC. Translation: CATSGMERETQYF. The gene calls are TRBV24-1 and TRBJ2-5, with unresolved D. V was cut by 5 bases and J by 4 bases, with 10 bases left in between. CDR1 and CDR2 (germline): KGHDR, SFDVKD. This CDR3 comprises 13 residues.

This clonotype has a single count. The chain combines TRBV7-8 with TRBJ2-5; D remains unclear. Germline-derived CDR1 and CDR2 are SGHVS and FQNEAQ. Trimming stripped 5 bases from V and 0 bases from J, with 16 bases between. The CDR3 contains 16 residues. CDR3 nucleotide sequence: TGTGCCAGCAGCACCCGGGTAGCCTCCTACCAAGAGACCCAGTACTTC. This gives the protein CASSTRVASYQETQYF.

This clonotype was detected a few times. V is TRBV20-1 and J is TRBJ2-7; the match to TRBD2 covers 7 bases. V gave up 6 bases and J gave up 3 bases; unmatched junction bases: 14. The CDR3 is made up of 15 amino acids. The germline V gene encodes CDR1 DFQATT and CDR2 SNEGSKA (reference sequence). The CDR3 loop is CSAKPTSAGVYEQYF. In DNA, the CDR3 is TGCAGTGCCAAACCTACTAGCGCGGGGGTCTACGAGCAGTACTTC.